Below, 20 T cell receptor beta chains from the same sample are listed, as sequenced in a study of CXCR3-negative and CXCR3-positive naive CD8 T cells. Broader study findings: Compared with CXCR3-negative naive cells, CXCR3-positive naive cells showed more hydrophobic TRB CDR3s.

The authors prepared UMI-labeled TRB cDNA libraries by 5' RACE. TCRdb re-called the 5' RACE reads and catalogs CDR3 proteins one per entry, DNA excluded. The repertoire table contains about 98,000 distinct CDR3 sequences. No antigens are known for them. Material: naive CXCR3+ CD8+ T cells from blood. Specified subset: CD45RO-CCR7+CD27+CD95- naive CD8+ T cells expressing CXCR3 (TNR3+). The receptors stem from a human donor in good health. Some clones in this sample may be carry-over from other donors' samples.

This chain connects TRBV3-1 to TRBJ2-7; without DNA, the TCRdb call of TRBD1 cannot be checked. The CDR3 covers 17 residues. The germline CDR1 and CDR2 sequences are LGHDT and YNNKEL (reference sequence). The CDR3 loop reads CASSHRPGQGNSYEQYF.

This chain links TRBV27 with TRBJ1-1; the TCRdb call, TRBD1, lacks DNA for checking. Germline V gene sequence: CDR1 MNHEY, CDR2 SMNVEV (reference sequence). The CDR3 sequence is 15 residues long. This chain's CDR3 is CASSPRGVENTEAFF.

The chain carries TRBV6-4 and TRBJ2-3; TCRdb calls TRBD1, which cannot be checked without DNA. CDR3 length: 16 residues. Germline V lookup: CDR1 MRHNA, CDR2 SNTAGT. CDR3 protein: CASSDSSRGPTDTQYF.

The J gene is TRBJ2-1, the V gene TRBV7-8; TCRdb's D gene call, TRBD2, goes unchecked for lack of DNA. This CDR3 is 15 amino acids long. CDR1 and CDR2 (germline): SGHVS, FQNEAQ. The CDR3 spells CASSLDASGVNEQFF.

The chain links TRBV20-1 to TRBJ1-3. This CDR3 has 12 residues. Germline CDR1 is DFQATT and CDR2 is SNEGSKA (reference sequence). The CDR3 is CSARVHGNTIYF.

The V call is TRBV27, the J call TRBJ2-7; TCRdb returns TRBD1, unconfirmable since there is no DNA. Germline CDR1 is MNHEY and CDR2 is SMNVEV (reference sequence). The CDR3 consists of 13 residues. CDR3 sequence: CASSLRTAYEQYF.

The V gene is TRBV4-2, the J gene TRBJ2-1; no DNA is available, so the TRBD1 call from TCRdb remains unchecked. The V gene's germline CDR1 is LGHNA and CDR2 YNFKEQ. The CDR3 consists of 15 residues. This CDR3 is CASSQRRTGRNEQFF.

The chain joins TRBV7-9 to TRBJ2-3; TCRdb calls TRBD2, which cannot be checked without DNA. CDR1 is SEHNR, CDR2 FQNEAQ, per germline (reference sequence). This CDR3 is built from 15 residues. This CDR3 is CASSPSGGGADTQYF.

J is TRBJ2-7 and V is TRBV5-5; lacking DNA, the TRBD2 call made by TCRdb goes unchecked. This CDR3 is 14 amino acids long. Germline V CDR1 and CDR2: SGHKS, YYEKEE (reference sequence). CDR3 sequence reads: CASSVPGLSYEQYF.

The chain combines TRBV20-1 with TRBJ1-2; the TCRdb call, TRBD1, lacks DNA for checking. The CDR3 length is 14 residues. The V gene's germline CDR1 is DFQATT and CDR2 SNEGSKA (reference sequence). The CDR3 spells CSATLDTYNYGYTF.

The chain links TRBV15 to TRBJ1-4; TCRdb lists TRBD1, though no DNA is available to test this call. CDR3 length: 16 residues. In germline, CDR1 is LNHNV, CDR2 YYDKDF (reference sequence). The CDR3 here is CATTVGGGKGNEKLFF.

The chain combines TRBV6-2 or TRBV6-3 with TRBJ2-4; the TCRdb call, TRBD1, lacks DNA for checking. CDR1 and CDR2 from the germline V gene are MNHEY and SVGEGT. The CDR3 has 18 residues. The CDR3 region is CASSYFYGAMGAKNIQYF.

The rearrangement links TRBV7-9 to TRBJ2-7; the TRBD2 assignment by TCRdb is unverifiable without DNA. The CDR3 is 14 amino acids. Germline V gene lookup returns CDR1 SEHNR and CDR2 FQNEAQ (reference sequence). CDR3 loop: CASSLAGPAYEQYF.

The chain couples TRBV4-3 to TRBJ2-3; the D gene TCRdb calls, TRBD1, cannot be checked with no DNA. The germline V gene encodes CDR1 LGHNA and CDR2 YSLEER. CDR3 length: 16 residues. The CDR3 loop reads CASSPQPGTGTDTQYF.

The chain has TRBV28 and TRBJ1-4; TCRdb returns TRBD1, unconfirmable since there is no DNA. The germline CDR1 and CDR2 sequences are MDHEN and SYDVKM. This CDR3 comprises 15 residues. CDR3 protein: CASTHRDTTNEKLFF.

This chain connects TRBV29-1 to TRBJ2-7; lacking DNA, the TRBD1 call made by TCRdb goes unchecked. The CDR3 consists of 16 residues. Germline V lookup: CDR1 SQVTM, CDR2 ANQGSEA. The CDR3 here is CSVEVTGAISSYEQYF.

This chain uses TRBV20-1 with TRBJ2-7; TCRdb's D call of TRBD1 is untestable without DNA. CDR1 is DFQATT and CDR2 is SNEGSKA in the germline V gene (reference sequence). The length of the CDR3 is 15 residues. CDR3 in amino acids: CSAAIVRTGVYEQYF.

The chain links TRBV28 to TRBJ2-3; as DNA is missing, the TRBD1 call by TCRdb cannot be tested. This CDR3 comprises 16 residues. CDR1 is MDHEN and CDR2 is SYDVKM in the germline V gene. Here the CDR3 reads CASSLLGGRGTDTQYF.

The chain combines TRBV7-9 with TRBJ2-5. CDR3 length equals 13 residues. The germline V gene encodes CDR1 SEHNR and CDR2 FQNEAQ (reference sequence). CDR3 amino acids: CASSPEVQETQYF.

This chain uses TRBV7-9 with TRBJ2-4; TCRdb returns TRBD1, unconfirmable since there is no DNA. The germline CDR1 and CDR2 sequences are SEHNR and FQNEAQ (reference sequence). CDR3 length: 14 amino acids. CDR3 sequence: CASSPMGGRDIQYF.